A single sample is the source of the 28 T cell receptor beta chains below, sequenced in a study of radiation and T cells in renal cell carcinoma. Here immunoSEQ multiplex PCR was the method, and the copy in TCRdb shows in-frame clones only, minus some. Of over 120,000 clones in the sample, 70% to 90% were seen once. Time point defined: baseline pretreatment blood. Regarding treatment: 15 Gy SBRT to primary tumor, nephrectomy 4 weeks later. Material: blood, obtained from a patient whose treatment included radiotherapy and nephrectomy. These receptors all stem from a woman between 45 and 60 years old with renal cell carcinoma.

The V and J genes are TRBV19 and TRBJ1-5; TRBD1 is a possible D gene (6 bases). Germline CDR1 LNHDA, CDR2 SQIVND (reference sequence). This CDR3 has 15 amino acids. V was clipped by 8 bases and J by 4 bases, with 18 bases between them. This CDR3 is CASRRRGEGNQPQHF. CDR3 sequence (DNA): TGTGCCAGTCGACGCAGGGGTGAAGGGAATCAGCCCCAGCATTTT. Using reference TRBV19 and TRBJ1-5 for the parts outside the CDR3, the full variable domain is DGGITQSPKYLFRKEGQNVTLSCEQNLNHDAMYWYRQDPGQGLRLIYYSQIVNDFQKGDIAEGYSVSREKKESFPLTVTSAQKNPTAFYLCASRRRGEGNQPQHFGDGTRLSIL.

The J gene is TRBJ1-1, the V gene TRBV5-1, with D uncertain. Germline CDR1 reads SGHRS; CDR2 reads YFSETQ. V shed 0 bases and J shed 4 bases, with 10 bases lying between them. This CDR3 spans 14 amino acids. The CDR3 spells CASSLEMASTEAFF. The CDR3 region has the DNA TGCGCCAGCAGCTTGGAGATGGCCTCCACTGAAGCTTTCTTT.

This chain uses TRBV7-2 with TRBJ2-5, with D unresolved. Germline-derived CDR1 and CDR2 are SGHTA and FQGNSA. The CDR3 contains 13 residues. Trimming pared 6 bases from V and 5 bases from J, leaving 13 bases between. The CDR3 DNA follows: TGTGCCAGCAGACCCGTCGGCCGGGAGACCCAGTACTTC. It codes for CASRPVGRETQYF.

The chain carries TRBV7-2 and TRBJ2-2, with D unclear. Germline V lookup: CDR1 SGHTA, CDR2 FQGNSA. V shed 1 base and J shed 3 bases, with 6 bases lying between them. This CDR3 is built from 14 residues. CDR3 sequence: CASSLGLHTGELFF. The CDR3 DNA reads TGTGCCAGCAGCTTAGGACTCCACACCGGGGAGCTGTTTTTT.

This clone has more than one count but fewer than ten. The chain recombines TRBV11-1 with TRBJ1-4, with no clear D. CDR3 length: 11 residues. Per germline, CDR1 SGHAT and CDR2 FQDESV (reference sequence). The V and J ends lost 1 base and 7 bases respectively, with 1 base between them. The CDR3 sequence is CASSLGEKLFF. As DNA, the CDR3 is TGTGCCAGCAGCTTAGGTGAAAAACTGTTTTTT.

This chain connects TRBV25-1 to TRBJ2-7, with 10 bases that match TRBD1. CDR1 and CDR2 (germline): MGHDK, SYGVNS. CDR3 size: 11 residues. V lost 6 bases and J lost 9; bases outside the gene matches: 2. The CDR3 is CASRTGGRQYF. The CDR3 DNA reads as TGTGCCAGCAGGACAGGGGGCCGGCAGTACTTC.

This rearrangement joins TRBV11-3 to TRBJ1-1; no definite D call. The CDR3 has 14 residues. V lost 5 bases, J lost 0 bases, and 10 bases lay in between. Germline lookup yields CDR1 SGHNT and CDR2 YENEEA. CDR3: CASSKGAMNTEAFF. As DNA, the CDR3 is TGTGCCAGCAGCAAGGGAGCCATGAACACTGAAGCTTTCTTT. Filled out from reference TRBV11-3 and TRBJ1-1, the complete variable domain reads EAGVVQSPRYKIIEKKQPVAFWCNPISGHNTLYWYLQNLGQGPELLIRYENEEAVDDSQLPKDRFSAERLKGVDSTLKIQPAELGDSAVYLCASSKGAMNTEAFFGQGTRLTVV.

The chain recombines TRBV7-2 with TRBJ2-1; weak D call: TRBD1 (5 bases). With 4 bases removed from V and 4 bases from J, the gap between germline ends came to 17 bases. The CDR3 is 16 residues long. Per germline, CDR1 SGHTA and CDR2 FQGNSA. The CDR3 loop reads CASSSSGPLRYNEQFF. The DNA of the CDR3 is TGTGCCAGCAGCTCGTCAGGGCCCCTAAGATACAATGAGCAGTTCTTC.

This clone was found once. The junction does not match germline at one end; this may be a read error. The V call is TRBV5-5, the J call TRBJ1-1; 9 nucleotides agree with TRBD1. From germline, CDR1 is SGHKS and CDR2 YYEKEE (reference sequence). The CDR3 is 14 amino acids. In DNA, the CDR3 is TGTGCCAGCAGCCACGGACAGGGGAACATTGAAGCTTTCTTT. Encoded protein: CASSHGQGNIEAFF.

The chain recombines TRBV18 with TRBJ1-6; D may be TRBD1 (6 bases). From germline, CDR1 is KGHSH and CDR2 LQKENI. There are 14 residues in the CDR3. Between the trimmed V and J ends, which lost 3 bases and 11 bases, there was a span of 14 bases. CDR3 sequence: CASSPDPGETPLHF. The CDR3 nucleotides read TGTGCCAGCTCACCCGACCCAGGGGAGACACCCCTCCACTTT.

The CDR3 DNA is TGCAGCGTTGAAGGCTTAAGACAGGGCCGTTTAGATACGCAGTATTTT. Translation gives CSVEGLRQGRLDTQYF. J is TRBJ2-3 and V is TRBV29-1; 7 bases agree with TRBD1. V shed 1 base and J 5 bases; nucleotides not matched to a gene: 12. Germline lookup yields CDR1 SQVTM and CDR2 ANQGSEA. The CDR3 is 16 residues long.

The CDR3 reads CASSLRLGEALLELFF. Written as DNA, the CDR3 is TGTGCCAGCAGCTTAAGGCTGGGGGAGGCACTACTGGAGCTGTTTTTT. The chain joins TRBV7-2 to TRBJ2-2, with a tentative D call TRBD2 (6 bases). CDR3 length: 16 residues. CDR1 and CDR2 (germline): SGHTA, FQGNSA. Trimming removed 2 bases at V and 10 bases at J, with 20 bases between.

The rearrangement links TRBV10-1 to TRBJ2-2; TRBD2 matches 7 bases. V lost 2 bases, J lost 4 bases, and 1 base stayed unmatched. This CDR3 region has 14 residues. In germline, CDR1 is WNHNN, CDR2 SYGVQD (reference sequence). The CDR3 bases are TGCGCCAGCAGTGAGGGGGGGGGCACCGGGGAGCTGTTTTTT. The encoded protein is CASSEGGGTGELFF.

The chain joins TRBV2 to TRBJ1-1, with D tentatively TRBD1 (6 bases). This CDR3 contains 13 residues. Trimming took 6 bases from V and 1 from J, leaving 9 bases between them. From germline, CDR1 is SNHLY and CDR2 FYNNEI. CDR3 sequence reads: CASRVTGNTEAFF. The CDR3 coding sequence is TGTGCCAGCAGGGTGACAGGGAACACTGAAGCTTTCTTT.

The chain recombines TRBV5-6 with TRBJ2-4; 8 positions agree with TRBD1. The CDR3 contains 16 residues. V lost 2 bases to trimming and J lost 4 bases; unmatched junction nucleotides: 8. Germline CDR1 and CDR2: SGHDT and YYEEEE. The CDR3 DNA sequence: TGTGCCAGCAGCTTCGACCCACAGGGGGTTAAAAACATTCAGTACTTC. The encoded protein is CASSFDPQGVKNIQYF.

The chain uses TRBV2 and TRBJ2-3; D perhaps matches TRBD2 (6 bases). This CDR3 contains 15 residues. Germline values: CDR1 SNHLY, CDR2 FYNNEI. Trimming stripped 6 bases from V and 0 bases from J, with 13 bases between. This CDR3 is CASSGGALSTDTQYF. The CDR3, as DNA: TGTGCCAGCAGCGGCGGGGCCCTTAGCACAGATACGCAGTATTTT.

This sequence joins TRBV19 and TRBJ1-2, with unresolved D. CDR3 length: 13 residues. V was shortened by 3 bases and J by 5 bases, with 10 bases between the two germline ends. Germline values: CDR1 LNHDA, CDR2 SQIVND (reference sequence). The CDR3 sequence is CASSMSQLYGYTF. DNA of the CDR3: TGTGCCAGTAGTATGAGTCAGTTATATGGCTACACCTTC.

The chain has TRBV7-2 and TRBJ2-6; D not resolved. CDR1 is SGHTA, CDR2 FQGNSA, per germline. CDR3 length: 16 residues. Trimming took 3 bases from V and 1 from J, leaving 10 bases between them. CDR3 loop: CASSLSFISGANVLTF. In DNA, the CDR3 is TGTGCCAGCAGCTTGTCTTTCATTTCTGGGGCCAACGTCCTGACTTTC.

About this clone itself: At one boundary the junction diverges from the germline segment, which might be a read error. The chain employs TRBV5-1 and TRBJ1-1; D may be TRBD1 (6 bases). This CDR3 is 14 amino acids long. The germline V gene encodes CDR1 SGHRS and CDR2 YFSETQ. CDR3 nucleotide sequence: TGCGCCAGCACCTTGTTAGGGGGGAACACTGAAGCTTTCTTT. This gives the protein CASTLLGGNTEAFF.

This chain connects TRBV7-6 to TRBJ1-1, with 7 bases identical to TRBD1. The CDR3 runs to 13 residues. Germline CDR1 reads SGHVS; CDR2 reads FNYEAQ. With 5 bases clipped from V and 3 bases from J, the junction kept 3 bases outside the gene matches. The CDR3 protein is CASSRGTDTEAFF. The CDR3, as DNA: TGTGCCAGCAGCCGCGGGACAGACACTGAAGCTTTCTTT.

This chain links TRBV5-1 with TRBJ1-2, with D possibly being TRBD1 (5 bases). Germline CDR1 reads SGHRS; CDR2 reads YFSETQ. This CDR3 spans 15 amino acids. Trimming took off 1 base at V and 5 bases at J, with 15 bases between the two ends. Here the CDR3 reads CASSLSAGTGYGYTF. The DNA of the CDR3 is TGCGCCAGCAGCTTGAGTGCTGGGACGGGTTATGGCTACACCTTC.

The V gene is TRBV29-1, the J gene TRBJ2-1, with a possible D match to TRBD2 (5 bases). The V and J ends lost 1 base and 3 bases respectively, with 13 bases between them. This CDR3 is 15 amino acids long. Per the germline V gene, CDR1 is SQVTM and CDR2 is ANQGSEA. DNA of the CDR3: TGCAGCGTTGAAGGGGTCATTCGGGGCTACAATGAGCAGTTCTTC. Its translation: CSVEGVIRGYNEQFF.

CDR3 amino acids: CASRTSLERGSYNEQFF. The CDR3 DNA sequence: TGTGCCAGCAGGACAAGTTTGGAACGGGGCTCCTACAATGAGCAGTTCTTC. The J gene is TRBJ2-1, the V gene TRBV25-1, with D possibly TRBD2 on 5 matching bases. The CDR3 is 17 amino acids. Looked up from germline, CDR1 is MGHDK and CDR2 is SYGVNS. Deletions cut 6 bases from V and 0 bases from J, with 18 bases between.

The V gene is TRBV6-5, the J gene TRBJ1-6, with no clear D. The germline CDR1 and CDR2 sequences are MNHEY and SVGAGI. The CDR3 spans 14 residues. Trimming left V 2 bases short and J 4 bases short, with 6 bases between. CDR3 sequence: CASSYTEYNSPLHF. The CDR3, as DNA: TGTGCCAGCAGTTACACAGAGTATAATTCACCCCTCCACTTT.

The chain has TRBV2 and TRBJ1-1; D is uncertain. CDR3 size: 14 residues. Germline lookup yields CDR1 SNHLY and CDR2 FYNNEI. V was trimmed by 4 bases and J by 0 bases, leaving 9 bases between them. The DNA of the CDR3 is TGTGCCAGCAGTGTCGGGGTAATGAACACTGAAGCTTTCTTT. This gives the protein CASSVGVMNTEAFF. The full variable domain, rest sourced from reference TRBV2 and TRBJ1-1, is EPEVTQTPSHQVTQMGQEVILRCVPISNHLYFYWYRQILGQKVEFLVSFYNNEISEKSEIFDDQFSVERPDGSNFTLKIRSTKLEDSAMYFCASSVGVMNTEAFFGQGTRLTVV.

This clone turned up a few times. This sequence joins TRBV7-2 and TRBJ2-4; no clear D gene. Per germline, CDR1 SGHTA and CDR2 FQGNSA. The CDR3 has 12 residues. The ends were cut back, 5 bases at V and 7 bases at J, with 9 bases in the middle. This chain's CDR3 is CASSTHLNIQYF. The CDR3 DNA reads as TGTGCCAGCAGCACCCATTTGAACATTCAGTACTTC.

In this sample, this clone turned up a few times. The V call is TRBV5-1, the J call TRBJ2-7; TRBD1 aligns across 10 bases. This CDR3 region has 14 residues. The V and J ends lost 3 bases and 3 bases, in that order; junction bases with no gene match: 3. Germline assignment: CDR1 SGHRS and CDR2 YFSETQ. CDR3 in amino acids: CASSSGTGVYEQYF. The DNA of the CDR3 is TGCGCCAGCAGCTCTGGGACAGGGGTCTACGAGCAGTACTTC.

This chain connects TRBV5-5 to TRBJ2-7, with 7 bases matching TRBD1. Germline V lookup: CDR1 SGHKS, CDR2 YYEKEE (reference sequence). This CDR3 region has 15 residues. V was pared by 7 bases and J by 7 bases, with 17 bases of the junction left unmatched. CDR3 residues: CASGDSGTDLGEQYF. The DNA for the CDR3 is TGTGCCAGCGGAGACTCCGGGACAGACTTGGGGGAGCAGTACTTC.